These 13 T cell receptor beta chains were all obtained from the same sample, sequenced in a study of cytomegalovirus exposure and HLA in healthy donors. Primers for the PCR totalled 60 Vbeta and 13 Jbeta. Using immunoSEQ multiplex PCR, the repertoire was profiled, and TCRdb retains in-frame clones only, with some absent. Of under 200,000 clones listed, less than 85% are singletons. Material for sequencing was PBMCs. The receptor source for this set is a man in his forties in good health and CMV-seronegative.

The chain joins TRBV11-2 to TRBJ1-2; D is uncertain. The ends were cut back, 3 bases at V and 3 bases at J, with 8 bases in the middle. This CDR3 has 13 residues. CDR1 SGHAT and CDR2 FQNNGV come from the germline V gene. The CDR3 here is CASSFNGDYGYTF. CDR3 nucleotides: TGTGCCAGCAGCTTTAACGGTGACTATGGCTACACCTTC.

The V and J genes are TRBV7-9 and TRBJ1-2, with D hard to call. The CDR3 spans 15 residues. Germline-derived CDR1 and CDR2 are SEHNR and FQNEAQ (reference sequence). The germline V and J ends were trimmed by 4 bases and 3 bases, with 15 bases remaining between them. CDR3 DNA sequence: TGTGCCAGCAGCTCCCCCGGGAGAGACTACTATGGCTACACCTTC. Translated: CASSSPGRDYYGYTF.

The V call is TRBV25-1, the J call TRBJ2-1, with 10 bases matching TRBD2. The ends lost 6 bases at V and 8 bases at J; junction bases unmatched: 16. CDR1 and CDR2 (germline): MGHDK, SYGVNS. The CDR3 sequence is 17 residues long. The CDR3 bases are TGTGCCAGCAGCCCTAGGCGGCTAGCGGGAGTTAGCGATGAGCAGTTCTTC. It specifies CASSPRRLAGVSDEQFF.

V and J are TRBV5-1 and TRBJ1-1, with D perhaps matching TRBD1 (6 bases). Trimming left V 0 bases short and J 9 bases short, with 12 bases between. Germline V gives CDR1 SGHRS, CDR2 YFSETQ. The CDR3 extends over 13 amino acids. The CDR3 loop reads CASSLGGGEQAFF. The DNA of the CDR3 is TGCGCCAGCAGCTTGGGAGGGGGGGAACAAGCTTTCTTT.

CDR3: CASSLTARETQYF. Here the CDR3 DNA reads TGTGCCAGCAGTTTAACAGCCAGAGAGACCCAGTACTTC. V gene TRBV6-6 combines with J gene TRBJ2-5; D is ambiguous. The ends were cut back, 4 bases at V and 4 bases at J, with 10 bases in the middle. This CDR3 is built from 13 residues. Germline CDR1 reads MNHNY; CDR2 reads SVGAGI (reference sequence).

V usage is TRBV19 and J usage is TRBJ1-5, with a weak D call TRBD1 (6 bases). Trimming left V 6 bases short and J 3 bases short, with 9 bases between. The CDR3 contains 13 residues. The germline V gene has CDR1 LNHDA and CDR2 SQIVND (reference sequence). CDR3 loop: CASSWDINQPQHF. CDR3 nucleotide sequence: TGTGCCAGTAGCTGGGACATCAATCAGCCCCAGCATTTT.

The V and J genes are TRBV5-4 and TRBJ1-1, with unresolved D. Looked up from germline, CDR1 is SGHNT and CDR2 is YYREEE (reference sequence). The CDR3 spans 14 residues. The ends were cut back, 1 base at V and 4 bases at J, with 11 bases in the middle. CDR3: CASSLRGGTTEAFF. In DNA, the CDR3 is TGTGCCAGCAGCTTGAGAGGAGGAACCACTGAAGCTTTCTTT.

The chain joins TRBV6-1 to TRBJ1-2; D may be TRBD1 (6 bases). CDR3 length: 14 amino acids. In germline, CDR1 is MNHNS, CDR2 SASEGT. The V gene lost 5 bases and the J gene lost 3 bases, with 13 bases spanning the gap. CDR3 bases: TGTGCCAGCAGTTGGACAGTTCGTGACTATGGCTACACCTTC. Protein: CASSWTVRDYGYTF.

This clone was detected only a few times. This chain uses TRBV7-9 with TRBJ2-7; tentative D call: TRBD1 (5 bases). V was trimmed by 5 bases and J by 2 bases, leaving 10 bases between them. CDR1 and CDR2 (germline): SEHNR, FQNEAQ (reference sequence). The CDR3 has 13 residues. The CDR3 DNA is TGTGCCAGCAGCGACGGACAACCCTACGAGCAGTACTTC. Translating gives CASSDGQPYEQYF. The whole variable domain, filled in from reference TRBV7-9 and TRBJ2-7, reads DTGVSQNPRHKITKRGQNVTFRCDPISEHNRLYWYRQTLGQGPEFLTYFQNEAQLEKSRLLSDRFSAERPKGSFSTLEIQRTEQGDSAMYLCASSDGQPYEQYFGPGTRLTVT.

The CDR3 nucleotides read TGTGCCAGCAACCACGGAGAGAATTCACCCCTCCACTTT. Its protein product is CASNHGENSPLHF. The V and J genes are TRBV25-1 and TRBJ1-6; D ambiguous. CDR3 length: 13 residues. V was shortened by 7 bases and J by 7 bases, with 11 bases between the two germline ends. Germline V gene data show CDR1 as MGHDK and CDR2 as SYGVNS.

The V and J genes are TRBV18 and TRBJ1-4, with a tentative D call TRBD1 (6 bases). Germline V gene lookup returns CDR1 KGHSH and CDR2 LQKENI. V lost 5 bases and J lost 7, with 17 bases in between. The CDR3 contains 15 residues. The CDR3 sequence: CASSLQGLDGEKLFF. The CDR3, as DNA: TGTGCCAGCTCATTACAGGGTCTAGATGGTGAAAAACTGTTTTTT.

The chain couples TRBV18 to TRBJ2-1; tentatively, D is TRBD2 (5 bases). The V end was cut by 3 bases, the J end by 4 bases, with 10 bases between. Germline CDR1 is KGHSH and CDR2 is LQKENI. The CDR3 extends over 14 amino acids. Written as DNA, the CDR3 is TGTGCCAGCTCACCGGCAACTAGTTACAATGAGCAGTTCTTC. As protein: CASSPATSYNEQFF.

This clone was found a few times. This chain's CDR3 is CASSTPEQATGELFF. The CDR3 nucleotides read TGTGCCAGCAGCACACCTGAACAGGCCACCGGGGAGCTGTTTTTT. V gene TRBV5-4 combines with J gene TRBJ2-2; D possibly corresponds to TRBD1 (5 bases). V dropped 4 bases and J dropped 4 bases, with 14 bases sitting between them. The V gene's germline CDR1 is SGHNT and CDR2 YYREEE (reference sequence). The CDR3 extends over 15 amino acids.